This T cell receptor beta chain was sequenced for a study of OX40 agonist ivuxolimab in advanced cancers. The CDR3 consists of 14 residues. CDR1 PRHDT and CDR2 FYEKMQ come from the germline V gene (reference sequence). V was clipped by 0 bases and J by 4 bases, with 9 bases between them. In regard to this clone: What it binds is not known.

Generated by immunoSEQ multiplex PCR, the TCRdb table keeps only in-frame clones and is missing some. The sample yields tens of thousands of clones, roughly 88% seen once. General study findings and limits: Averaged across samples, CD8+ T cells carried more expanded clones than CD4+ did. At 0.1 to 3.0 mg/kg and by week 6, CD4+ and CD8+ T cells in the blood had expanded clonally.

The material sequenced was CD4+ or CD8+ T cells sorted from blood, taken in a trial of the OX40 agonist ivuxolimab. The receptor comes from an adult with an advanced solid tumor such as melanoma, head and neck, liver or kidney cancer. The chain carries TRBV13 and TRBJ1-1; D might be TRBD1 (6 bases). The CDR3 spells CASSLGSGATEAFF. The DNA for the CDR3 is TGTGCCAGCAGCTTAGGGTCGGGGGCCACTGAAGCTTTCTTT.